This T cell receptor beta chain was profiled in a study of shared clonotypes between healthy human individuals. On the study more broadly: Contributing individuals were a couple of females and a few males aged 18 to 49. Study observations and caveats: Naive CD4 clonotypes were shared across several donors at about 5.3%.

V lost 5 bases to trimming and J lost 3 bases; unmatched junction nucleotides: 14. The length of the CDR3 is 18 residues. Germline assignment: CDR1 ENHRY and CDR2 SYGVKD. Those who donated were healthy HIV-negative adults, with no recent acute infections or vaccinations reported. This clone was counted a single time. Its antigen is still unknown. Researchers divided each subset's genomic DNA evenly across several immunoSEQ plates. The assay was immunoSEQ multiplex PCR, and TCRdb's table has in-frame clones only and misses some. The sample consists of 1.6 million or so clones, approximately 98.5% of them appearing once.

This TCR derives from a man aged 30 to 39 in good health. Sequencing used naive CD4+ T cells sorted from blood. Subset indicated: CD45RA+ positively selected. The V and J genes are TRBV10-3 and TRBJ2-7, with 12 bases lining up with TRBD2. CDR3 nucleotide sequence: TGTGCCATCAGTCCTTCTAGCGGGAGGGCCAGCTCTCTCTACGAGCAGTACTTC. This gives the protein CAISPSSGRASSLYEQYF.